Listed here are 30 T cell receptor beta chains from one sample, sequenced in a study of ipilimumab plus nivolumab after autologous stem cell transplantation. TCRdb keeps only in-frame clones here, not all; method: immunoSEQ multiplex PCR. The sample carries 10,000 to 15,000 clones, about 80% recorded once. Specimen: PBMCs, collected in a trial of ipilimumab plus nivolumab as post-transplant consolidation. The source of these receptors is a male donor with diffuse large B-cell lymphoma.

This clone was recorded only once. The CDR3 sequence: CASSLVENSPLHF. The CDR3 DNA follows: TGTGCCAGCAGTTTAGTTGAAAATTCACCCCTCCACTTT. This chain joins TRBV28 and TRBJ1-6, with D uncertain. Per the germline V gene, CDR1 is MDHEN and CDR2 is SYDVKM. V lost 2 bases, J lost 7 bases, and 6 bases lay in between. This CDR3 has 13 residues.

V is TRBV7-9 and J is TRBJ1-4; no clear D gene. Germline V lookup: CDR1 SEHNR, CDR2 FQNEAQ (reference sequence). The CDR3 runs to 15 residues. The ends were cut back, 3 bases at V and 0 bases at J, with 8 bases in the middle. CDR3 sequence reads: CASSFSPATNEKLFF. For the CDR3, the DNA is TGTGCCAGCAGCTTTTCCCCGGCAACTAATGAAAAACTGTTTTTT.

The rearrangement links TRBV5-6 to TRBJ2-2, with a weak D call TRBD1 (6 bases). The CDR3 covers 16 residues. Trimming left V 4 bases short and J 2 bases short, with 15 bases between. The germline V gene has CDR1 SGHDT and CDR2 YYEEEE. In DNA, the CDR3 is TGTGCCAGCAGCACCACCGGGACATCCAACACCGGGGAGCTGTTTTTT. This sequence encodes CASSTTGTSNTGELFF.

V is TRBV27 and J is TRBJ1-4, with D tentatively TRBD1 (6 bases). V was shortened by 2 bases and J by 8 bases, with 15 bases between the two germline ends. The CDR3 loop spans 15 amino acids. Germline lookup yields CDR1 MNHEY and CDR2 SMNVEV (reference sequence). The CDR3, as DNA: TGTGCCAGCAGTTTAAGGTACAGGGTTGGGGAAAAACTGTTTTTT. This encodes CASSLRYRVGEKLFF.

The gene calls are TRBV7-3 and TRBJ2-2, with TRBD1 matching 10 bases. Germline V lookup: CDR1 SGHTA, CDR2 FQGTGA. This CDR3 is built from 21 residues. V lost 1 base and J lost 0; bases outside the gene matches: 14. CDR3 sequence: CASSLRVGTGDPTSNTGELFF. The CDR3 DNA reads TGTGCCAGCAGCTTAAGAGTAGGGACAGGGGACCCAACTTCGAACACCGGGGAGCTGTTTTTT.

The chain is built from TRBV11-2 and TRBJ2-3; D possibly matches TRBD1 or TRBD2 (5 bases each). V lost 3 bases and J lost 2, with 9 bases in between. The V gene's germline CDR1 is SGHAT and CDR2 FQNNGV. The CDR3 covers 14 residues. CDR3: CASSLGTSTDTQYF. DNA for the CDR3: TGTGCCAGCAGCTTGGGGACCTCCACAGATACGCAGTATTTT.

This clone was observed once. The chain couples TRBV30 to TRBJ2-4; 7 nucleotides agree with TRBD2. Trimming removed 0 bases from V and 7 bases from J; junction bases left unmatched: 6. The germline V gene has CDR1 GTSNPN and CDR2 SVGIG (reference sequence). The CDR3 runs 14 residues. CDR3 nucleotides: TGTGCCTGGAGTGTAGGCTTCGGGGGGAACATTCAGTACTTC. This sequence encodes CAWSVGFGGNIQYF.

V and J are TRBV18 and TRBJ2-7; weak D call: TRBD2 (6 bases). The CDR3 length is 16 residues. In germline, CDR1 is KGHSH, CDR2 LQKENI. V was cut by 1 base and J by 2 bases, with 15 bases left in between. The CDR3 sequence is CASSPLQTEGTYEQYF. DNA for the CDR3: TGTGCCAGCTCACCACTCCAGACGGAGGGTACCTACGAGCAGTACTTC.

CDR3 sequence (DNA): TGTGCCAGCAGCTTCGCGTTGGGGCGGCAGTACCCAGCCGGGGAGCTGTTTTTT. This sequence encodes CASSFALGRQYPAGELFF. The chain has TRBV13 and TRBJ2-2; D possibly corresponds to TRBD1 (5 bases). From germline, CDR1 is PRHDT and CDR2 FYEKMQ (reference sequence). The CDR3 has 18 residues. The ends were cut back, 3 bases at V and 6 bases at J, with 23 bases in the middle.

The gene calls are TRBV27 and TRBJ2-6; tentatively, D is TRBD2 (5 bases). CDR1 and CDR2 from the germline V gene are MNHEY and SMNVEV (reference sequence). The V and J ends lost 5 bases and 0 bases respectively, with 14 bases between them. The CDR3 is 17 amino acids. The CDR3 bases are TGTGCCAGCAGTACTGGACTGCCCCCCTCTGGGGCCAACGTCCTGACTTTC. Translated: CASSTGLPPSGANVLTF. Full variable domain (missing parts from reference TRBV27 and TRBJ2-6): EAQVTQNPRYLITVTGKKLTVTCSQNMNHEYMSWYRQDPGLGLRQIYYSMNVEVTDKGDVPEGYKVSRKEKRNFPLILESPSPNQTSLYFCASSTGLPPSGANVLTFGAGSRLTVL.

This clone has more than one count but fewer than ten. CDR3 in DNA: TGCGCCAGCAGCCAAGAGACAGGGGGCACTGTCTATGGCTACACCTTC. Protein product: CASSQETGGTVYGYTF. The chain recombines TRBV4-3 with TRBJ1-2, with TRBD1 matching over 10 bases. The CDR3 contains 16 residues. The V segment lost 0 bases and the J segment 4 bases; nucleotides outside the gene matches: 5. Germline CDR1 is LGHNA and CDR2 is YSLEER.

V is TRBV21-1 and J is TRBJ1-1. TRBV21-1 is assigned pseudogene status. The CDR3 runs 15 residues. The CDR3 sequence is CASSGRGGWNTEAFF. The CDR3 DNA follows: TGTGCCAGCAGCGGACGAGGAGGGTGGAACACTGAAGCTTTCTTT.

The CDR3 here is CASTLQGNQETQYF. The DNA of the CDR3 is TGTGCCAGCACCCTACAGGGTAACCAAGAGACCCAGTACTTC. The chain joins TRBV2 to TRBJ2-5, with D perhaps matching TRBD1 (6 bases). V lost 7 bases and J 0 bases, leaving 12 bases between the germline ends. The CDR3 spans 14 residues. CDR1 is SNHLY and CDR2 is FYNNEI in the germline V gene.

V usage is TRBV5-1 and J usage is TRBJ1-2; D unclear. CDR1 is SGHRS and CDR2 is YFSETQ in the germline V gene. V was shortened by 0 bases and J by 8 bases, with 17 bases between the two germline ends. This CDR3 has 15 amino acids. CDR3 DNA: TGCGCCAGCAGCTTGGAGGGAATTGCCCGAGAGGGCTACACCTTC. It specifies CASSLEGIAREGYTF.

In DNA, the CDR3 is TGTGCCAGCTCACCGGGGCAGGGGGATGGCTACACCTTC. As protein: CASSPGQGDGYTF. The rearrangement links TRBV18 to TRBJ1-2; TRBD1 matches 7 bases. The length of the CDR3 is 13 residues. CDR1 and CDR2 (germline): KGHSH, LQKENI. Trimming cost V 3 bases and J 6 bases; bases outside gene matches: 4.

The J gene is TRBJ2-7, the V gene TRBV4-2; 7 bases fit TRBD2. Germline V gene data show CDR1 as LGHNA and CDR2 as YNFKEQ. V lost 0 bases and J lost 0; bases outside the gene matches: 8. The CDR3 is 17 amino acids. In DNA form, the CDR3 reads TGTGCCAGCAGCCAAGATGAGGGAGGGACCTACTCCTACGAGCAGTACTTC. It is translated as CASSQDEGGTYSYEQYF.

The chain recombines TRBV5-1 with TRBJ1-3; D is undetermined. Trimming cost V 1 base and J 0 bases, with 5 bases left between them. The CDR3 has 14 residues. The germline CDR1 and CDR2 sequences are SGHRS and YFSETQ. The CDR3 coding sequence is TGCGCCAGCAGCTTGCTCGACTCTGGAAACACCATATATTTT. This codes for CASSLLDSGNTIYF.

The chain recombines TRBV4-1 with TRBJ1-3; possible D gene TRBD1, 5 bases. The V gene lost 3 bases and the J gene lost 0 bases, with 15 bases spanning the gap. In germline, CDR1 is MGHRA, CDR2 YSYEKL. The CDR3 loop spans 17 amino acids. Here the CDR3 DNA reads TGCGCCAGCAGCCAGCCCTCCCGGGGGAGCTCTGGAAACACCATATATTTT. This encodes CASSQPSRGSSGNTIYF.

CDR3 sequence reads: CASSLGTGAPVTEAFF. In nucleotides, the CDR3 is TGTGCCAGCAGCTTGGGCACGGGGGCTCCGGTCACTGAAGCTTTCTTT. J is TRBJ1-1 and V is TRBV5-5; a weak D match, TRBD1 (6 bases). The germline CDR1 and CDR2 sequences are SGHKS and YYEKEE (reference sequence). Trimming removed 0 bases at V and 4 bases at J, with 16 bases between. This CDR3 is 16 amino acids long.

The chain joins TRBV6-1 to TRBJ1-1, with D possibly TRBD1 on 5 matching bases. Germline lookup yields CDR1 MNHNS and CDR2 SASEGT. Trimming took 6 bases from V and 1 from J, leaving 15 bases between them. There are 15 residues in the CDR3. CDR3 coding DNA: TGTGCCAGCAGAGTCACCGGGACGGGGAACACTGAAGCTTTCTTT. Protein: CASRVTGTGNTEAFF.

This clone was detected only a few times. For the CDR3, the DNA is TGTGCCAGCAGCTTGGGCCTAGCGGGGGCCTCCACCGGGGAGCTGTTTTTT. This encodes CASSLGLAGASTGELFF. The chain has TRBV5-8 and TRBJ2-2, with 10 bases fitting TRBD2. Looked up from germline, CDR1 is SGHTS and CDR2 is YDEGEE. Trimming removed 0 bases from V and 4 bases from J; junction bases left unmatched: 6. The CDR3 is 17 residues long.

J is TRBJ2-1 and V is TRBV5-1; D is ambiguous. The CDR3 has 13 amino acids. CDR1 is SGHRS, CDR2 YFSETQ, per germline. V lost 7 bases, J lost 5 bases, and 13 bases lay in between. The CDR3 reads CASQPIRDNEQFF. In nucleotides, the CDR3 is TGCGCCAGCCAACCTATCCGGGACAATGAGCAGTTCTTC.

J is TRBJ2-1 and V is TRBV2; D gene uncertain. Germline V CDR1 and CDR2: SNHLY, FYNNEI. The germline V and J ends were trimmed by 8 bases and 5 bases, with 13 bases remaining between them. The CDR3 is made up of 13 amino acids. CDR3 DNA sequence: TGTGCCAGCTCGAACGTTGTGGACAATGAGCAGTTCTTC. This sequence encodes CASSNVVDNEQFF.

The CDR3, as DNA: TGTGCCAGCAGCTTGGCTGAAGAACATGGAAATCTGCATCAGCCCCAGCATTTT. This sequence encodes CASSLAEEHGNLHQPQHF. The chain joins TRBV5-5 to TRBJ1-5; D remains unclear. Looked up from germline, CDR1 is SGHKS and CDR2 is YYEKEE (reference sequence). Trimming cost V 0 bases and J 5 bases, with 21 bases left between them. This CDR3 contains 18 residues.

The CDR3 here is CASSIGAGQWTEAFF. The CDR3 bases are TGTGCCAGTAGTATAGGCGCAGGGCAATGGACTGAAGCTTTCTTT. V is TRBV19 and J is TRBJ1-1; D is possibly TRBD1 (5 bases). In germline, CDR1 is LNHDA, CDR2 SQIVND (reference sequence). The CDR3 spans 15 residues. Trimming shortened V by 1 base and J by 5 bases, and 14 bases separated the two germline ends. The whole variable domain, filled in from reference TRBV19 and TRBJ1-1, reads DGGITQSPKYLFRKEGQNVTLSCEQNLNHDAMYWYRQDPGQGLRLIYYSQIVNDFQKGDIAEGYSVSREKKESFPLTVTSAQKNPTAFYLCASSIGAGQWTEAFFGQGTRLTVV.

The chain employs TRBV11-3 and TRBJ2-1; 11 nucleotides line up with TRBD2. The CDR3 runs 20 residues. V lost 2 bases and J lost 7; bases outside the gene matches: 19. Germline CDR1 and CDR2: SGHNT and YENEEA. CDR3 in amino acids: CASSLWQVELAGGPENEQFF. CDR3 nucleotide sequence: TGTGCCAGCAGCTTATGGCAGGTCGAATTAGCGGGAGGGCCCGAAAATGAGCAGTTCTTC.

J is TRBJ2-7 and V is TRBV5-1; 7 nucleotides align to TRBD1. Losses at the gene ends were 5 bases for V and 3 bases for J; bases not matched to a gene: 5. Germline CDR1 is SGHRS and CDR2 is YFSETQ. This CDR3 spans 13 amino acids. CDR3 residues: CASSQGQDYEQYF. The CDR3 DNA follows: TGCGCCAGCAGTCAAGGACAGGACTACGAGCAGTACTTC.

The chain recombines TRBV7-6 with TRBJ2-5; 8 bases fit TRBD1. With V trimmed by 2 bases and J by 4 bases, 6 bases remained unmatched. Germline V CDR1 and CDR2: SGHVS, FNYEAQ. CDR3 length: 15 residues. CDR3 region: CASSLWTGSVETQYF. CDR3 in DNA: TGTGCCAGCAGCTTATGGACAGGGAGTGTAGAGACCCAGTACTTC.

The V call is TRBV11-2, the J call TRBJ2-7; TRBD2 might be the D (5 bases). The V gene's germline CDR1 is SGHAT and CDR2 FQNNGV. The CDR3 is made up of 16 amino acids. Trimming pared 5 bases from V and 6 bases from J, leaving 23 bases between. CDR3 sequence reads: CASSQPSDGLQGEQYF. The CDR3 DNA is TGTGCCAGCAGCCAACCATCGGACGGACTCCAAGGCGAGCAGTACTTC.

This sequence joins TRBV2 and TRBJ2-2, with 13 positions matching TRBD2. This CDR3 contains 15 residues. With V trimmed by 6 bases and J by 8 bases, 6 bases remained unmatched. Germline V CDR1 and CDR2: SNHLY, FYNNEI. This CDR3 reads CASSPGLAGTGELFF. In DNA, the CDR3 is TGTGCCAGCAGCCCGGGACTAGCGGGAACGGGGGAGCTGTTTTTT. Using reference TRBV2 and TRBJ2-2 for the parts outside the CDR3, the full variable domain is EPEVTQTPSHQVTQMGQEVILRCVPISNHLYFYWYRQILGQKVEFLVSFYNNEISEKSEIFDDQFSVERPDGSNFTLKIRSTKLEDSAMYFCASSPGLAGTGELFFGEGSRLTVL.